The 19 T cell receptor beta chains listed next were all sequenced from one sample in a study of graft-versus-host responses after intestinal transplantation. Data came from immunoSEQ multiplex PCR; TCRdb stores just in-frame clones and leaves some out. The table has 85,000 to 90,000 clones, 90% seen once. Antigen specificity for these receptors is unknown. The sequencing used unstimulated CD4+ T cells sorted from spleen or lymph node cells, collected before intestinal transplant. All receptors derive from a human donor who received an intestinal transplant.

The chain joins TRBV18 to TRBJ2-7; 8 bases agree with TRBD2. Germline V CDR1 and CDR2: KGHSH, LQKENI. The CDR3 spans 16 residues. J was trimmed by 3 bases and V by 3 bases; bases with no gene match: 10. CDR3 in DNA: TGTGCCAGCTCACCTCCGGGAGGGAATAATTTCTACGAGCAGTACTTC. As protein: CASSPPGGNNFYEQYF.

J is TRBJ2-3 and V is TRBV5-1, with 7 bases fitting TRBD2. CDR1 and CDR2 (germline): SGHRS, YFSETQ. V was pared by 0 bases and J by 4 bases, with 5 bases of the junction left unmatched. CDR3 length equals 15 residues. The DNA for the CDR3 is TGCGCCAGCAGCTTGGGAGGGGAGGGCCCAGATACGCAGTATTTT. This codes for CASSLGGEGPDTQYF.

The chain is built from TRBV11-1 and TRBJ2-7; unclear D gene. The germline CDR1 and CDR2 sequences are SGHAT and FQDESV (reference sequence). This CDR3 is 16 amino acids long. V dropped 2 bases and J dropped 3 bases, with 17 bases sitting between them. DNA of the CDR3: TGTGCCAGCAGCTTATCGCTCGCGGCTCAAGACTACGAGCAGTACTTC. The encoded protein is CASSLSLAAQDYEQYF.

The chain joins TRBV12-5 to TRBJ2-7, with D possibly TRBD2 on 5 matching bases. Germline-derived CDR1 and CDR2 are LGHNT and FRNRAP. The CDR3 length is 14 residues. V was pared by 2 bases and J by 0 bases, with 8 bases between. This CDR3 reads CASGLYGSSYEQYF. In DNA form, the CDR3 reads TGTGCTAGTGGTTTGTATGGGAGCTCCTACGAGCAGTACTTC.

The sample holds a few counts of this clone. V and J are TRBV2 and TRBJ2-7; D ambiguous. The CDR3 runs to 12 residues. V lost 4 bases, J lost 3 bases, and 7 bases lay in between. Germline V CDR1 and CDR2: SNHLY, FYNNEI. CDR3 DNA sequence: TGTGCCAGCAGTGCCCAGGACTACGAGCAGTACTTC. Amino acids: CASSAQDYEQYF.

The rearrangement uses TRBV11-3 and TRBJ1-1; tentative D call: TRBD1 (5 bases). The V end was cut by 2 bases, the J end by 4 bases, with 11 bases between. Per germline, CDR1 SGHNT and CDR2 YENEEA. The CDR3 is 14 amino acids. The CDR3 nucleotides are TGTGCCAGCAGCTTATCAGGGTACGGCACTGAAGCTTTCTTT. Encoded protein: CASSLSGYGTEAFF. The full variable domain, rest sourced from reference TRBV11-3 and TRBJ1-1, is EAGVVQSPRYKIIEKKQPVAFWCNPISGHNTLYWYLQNLGQGPELLIRYENEEAVDDSQLPKDRFSAERLKGVDSTLKIQPAELGDSAVYLCASSLSGYGTEAFFGQGTRLTVV.

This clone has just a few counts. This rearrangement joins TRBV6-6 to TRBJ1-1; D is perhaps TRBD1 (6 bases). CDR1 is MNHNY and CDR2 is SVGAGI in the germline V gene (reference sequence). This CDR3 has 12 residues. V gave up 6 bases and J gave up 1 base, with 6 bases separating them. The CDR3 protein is CASRGQNTEAFF. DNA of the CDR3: TGTGCCAGCAGGGGACAGAACACTGAAGCTTTCTTT.

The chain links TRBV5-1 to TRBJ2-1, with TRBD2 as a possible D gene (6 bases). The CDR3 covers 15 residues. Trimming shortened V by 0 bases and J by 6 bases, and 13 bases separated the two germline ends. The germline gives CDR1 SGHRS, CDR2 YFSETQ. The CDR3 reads CASSLETSLLNEQFF. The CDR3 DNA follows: TGCGCCAGCAGCTTGGAAACTAGCCTCCTCAATGAGCAGTTCTTC.

The CDR3 spells CASSLEGGEDTQYF. The CDR3 DNA reads as TGTGCCAGCAGCTTGGAAGGGGGCGAAGATACGCAGTATTTT. This sequence joins TRBV5-5 and TRBJ2-3; 7 positions agree with TRBD1. Per the germline V gene, CDR1 is SGHKS and CDR2 is YYEKEE (reference sequence). V lost 0 bases and J lost 5; bases outside the gene matches: 3. This CDR3 has 14 residues.

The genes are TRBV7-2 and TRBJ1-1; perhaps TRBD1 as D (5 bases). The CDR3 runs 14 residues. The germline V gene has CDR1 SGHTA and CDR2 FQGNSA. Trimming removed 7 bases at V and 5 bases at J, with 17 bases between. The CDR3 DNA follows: TGTGCCAGCACCGTCGGGGGGGGATGGACTGAAGCTTTCTTT. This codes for CASTVGGGWTEAFF.

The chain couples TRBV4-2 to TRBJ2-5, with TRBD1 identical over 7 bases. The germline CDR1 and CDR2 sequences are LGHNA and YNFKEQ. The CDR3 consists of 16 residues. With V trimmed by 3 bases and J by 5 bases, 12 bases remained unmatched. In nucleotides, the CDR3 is TGTGCCAGCAGCCAGACCTACGGACAGGCTCGGGAGACCCAGTACTTC. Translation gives CASSQTYGQARETQYF.

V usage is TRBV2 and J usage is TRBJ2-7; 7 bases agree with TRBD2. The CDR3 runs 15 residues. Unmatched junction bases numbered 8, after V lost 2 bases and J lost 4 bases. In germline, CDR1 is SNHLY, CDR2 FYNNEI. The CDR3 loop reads CASSEYGGVGYEQYF. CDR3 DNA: TGTGCCAGCAGTGAATATGGGGGGGTTGGGTACGAGCAGTACTTC.

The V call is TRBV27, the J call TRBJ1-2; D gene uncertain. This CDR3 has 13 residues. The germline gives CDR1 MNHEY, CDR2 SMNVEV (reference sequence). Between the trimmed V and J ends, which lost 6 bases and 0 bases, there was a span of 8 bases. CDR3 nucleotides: TGTGCCAGCAGACCAGATTCTAACTATGGCTACACCTTC. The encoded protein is CASRPDSNYGYTF.

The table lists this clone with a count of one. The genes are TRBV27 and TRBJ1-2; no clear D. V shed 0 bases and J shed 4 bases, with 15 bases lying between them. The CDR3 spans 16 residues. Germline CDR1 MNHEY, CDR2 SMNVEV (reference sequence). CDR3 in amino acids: CASSLSGSGLRYGYTF. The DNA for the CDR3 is TGTGCCAGCAGTTTATCAGGGAGCGGCCTTCGCTATGGCTACACCTTC.

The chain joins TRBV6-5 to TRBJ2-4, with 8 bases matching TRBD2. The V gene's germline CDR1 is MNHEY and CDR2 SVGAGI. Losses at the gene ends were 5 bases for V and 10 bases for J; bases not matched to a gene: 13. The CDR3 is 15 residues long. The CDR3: CASSASRHPGGIQYF. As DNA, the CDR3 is TGTGCCAGCAGTGCTTCGAGGCATCCGGGAGGGATTCAGTACTTC.

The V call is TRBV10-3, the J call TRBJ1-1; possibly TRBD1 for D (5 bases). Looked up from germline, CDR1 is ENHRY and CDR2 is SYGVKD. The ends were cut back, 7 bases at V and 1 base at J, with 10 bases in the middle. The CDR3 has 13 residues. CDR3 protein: CAITWGGNTEAFF. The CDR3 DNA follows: TGTGCCATCACTTGGGGGGGGAACACTGAAGCTTTCTTT.

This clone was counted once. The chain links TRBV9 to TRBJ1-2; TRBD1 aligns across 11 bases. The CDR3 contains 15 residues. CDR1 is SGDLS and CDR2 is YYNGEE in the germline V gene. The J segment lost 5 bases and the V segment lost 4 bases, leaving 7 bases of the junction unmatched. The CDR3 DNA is TGTGCCAGCAGCCCCAGGGGGACAGGGGGTTATGGCTACACCTTC. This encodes CASSPRGTGGYGYTF.

CDR3 DNA sequence: TGTGCCAGCACCGGGACTAGCGGGATCCTTTACGAGCAGTACTTC. Its translation is CASTGTSGILYEQYF. The V gene is TRBV21-1, the J gene TRBJ2-7; the D segment call TRBD2 is taken from the table without a DNA check. TRBV21-1 is a documented pseudogene. CDR3 size: 15 residues.

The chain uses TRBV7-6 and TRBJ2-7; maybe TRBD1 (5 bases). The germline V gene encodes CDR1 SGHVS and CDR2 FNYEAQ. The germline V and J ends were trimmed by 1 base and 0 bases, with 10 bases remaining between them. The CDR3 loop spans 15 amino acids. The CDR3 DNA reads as TGTGCCAGCAGCTTAGGACAGACCAGCTCCTACGAGCAGTACTTC. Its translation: CASSLGQTSSYEQYF.